This T cell receptor beta chain is from a study of regulatory T cells. Whole-study findings and limits: Compared with autologous conventional CD4+ cells and control regulatory cells, CD3G-deficient regulatory T cells showed reduced diversity.

The germline CDR1 and CDR2 sequences are MDHEN and SYDVKM. The ends were cut back, 3 bases at V and 3 bases at J, with 15 bases in the middle. The CDR3 is 16 amino acids. Note on this clone: As yet, its antigen is unknown.

Primers: 52 TRBV forward and 13 TRBJ reverse. Method: immunoSEQ multiplex PCR; TCRdb's copy keeps in-frame clones and lacks some. The sample has some 6,100 clones; around 87% are singletons. V gene TRBV28 combines with J gene TRBJ2-1; D may match TRBD1 or TRBD2 (5 bases each). The sample consisted of CD4+ Tregs sorted from blood. The TCR was taken from a person aged 18 to 35 with CD3G deficiency. The CDR3 nucleotides are TGTGCCAGCAGTTTGGAGAGGGGCAGATACTACAATGAGCAGTTCTTC. It yields the protein CASSLERGRYYNEQFF.